This T cell receptor (beta chain) appears in the sequencing data of a study of blood T cells in healthy people across ages. Each individual donor underwent a draw of approximately 10 milliliters of peripheral blood. Through a sample-barcoded 5' primer and a J-beta primer mix, a second PCR was run for roughly 7 to 12 cycles. Each of the cDNA molecules was tagged by a template-switch adaptor with 12 random nucleotides. TCRdb passed the 5' RACE reads through MiXCR, listing each CDR3 protein once. The sample shows approximately 1.5 million distinct CDR3 sequences, 30% to 35% of them seen only once. Source material: blood. This clonotype originated in a woman aged 25 to 39 in good health.

The CDR3 sequence is CATRRREGYEQYF. CDR3 in DNA: TGTGCCACCAGAAGGCGGGAGGGCTACGAGCAGTACTTC. V usage is TRBV15 and J usage is TRBJ2-7; TRBD2 aligns across 9 bases. Trimming cost V 6 bases and J 3 bases; bases outside gene matches: 3. The CDR3 is 13 amino acids. Germline V lookup: CDR1 LNHNV, CDR2 YYDKDF (reference sequence).